This TCR beta chain was recovered during a study of Ad26.COV2.S vaccination and SARS-CoV-2 variants. Described treatment: 15 to 20 received Ad26.COV2.S at low or high dose, single or two shots; several received placebo; per-sample allocation not given. Sampling was performed 63 days after the first vaccine or placebo injection. Germline V gene lookup returns CDR1 SGDLS and CDR2 YYNGEE. The ends lost 7 bases at V and 10 bases at J; junction bases unmatched: 10. This CDR3 comprises 14 residues. Data came from immunoSEQ multiplex PCR; TCRdb stores just in-frame clones and leaves some out. The sample includes 300,000 to 350,000 clones, 75% to 90% of them seen just once.

The starting material was peripheral blood, obtained in a trial of Ad26.COV2.S vaccine versus placebo. This chain joins TRBV9 and TRBJ2-1; 11 bases fit TRBD1. The TCR comes from a person aged 18-60 years who received the Ad26.COV2.S COVID-19 vaccine or a placebo. The CDR3 region has the DNA TGTGCCAGCGGTCCGGGGACAGGGGGTGAGGAGCAGTTCTTC. Its translation is CASGPGTGGEEQFF.